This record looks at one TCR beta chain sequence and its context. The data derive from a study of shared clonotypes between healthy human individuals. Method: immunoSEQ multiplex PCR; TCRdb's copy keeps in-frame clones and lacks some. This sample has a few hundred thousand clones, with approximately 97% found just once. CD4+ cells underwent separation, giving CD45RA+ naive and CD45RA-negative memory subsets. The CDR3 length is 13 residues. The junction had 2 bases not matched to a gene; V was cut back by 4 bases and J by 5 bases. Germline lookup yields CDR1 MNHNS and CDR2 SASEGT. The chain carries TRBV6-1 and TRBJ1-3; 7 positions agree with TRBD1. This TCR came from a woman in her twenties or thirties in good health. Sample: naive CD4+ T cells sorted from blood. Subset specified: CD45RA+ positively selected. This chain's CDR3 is CASSADRRNTIYF. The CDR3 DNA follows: TGTGCCAGCAGTGCGGACAGGCGAAACACCATATATTTT.